One and the same sample provided the 14 T cell receptor beta chains below, sequenced in a study of blood T cell repertoires in COVID-19. Profiling relied on immunoSEQ multiplex PCR, and the TCRdb table lists in-frame clones only, not all of them. The sample carries roughly 96,000 clones, around 81% recorded once. Sample: peripheral blood. These receptors were collected from a man aged 55 to 70 with acute or convalescent COVID-19.

This chain joins TRBV5-4 and TRBJ2-1; TRBD1 is a possible D gene (6 bases). Per germline, CDR1 SGHNT and CDR2 YYREEE (reference sequence). V dropped 1 base and J dropped 0 bases, with 8 bases sitting between them. This CDR3 is 15 amino acids long. DNA for the CDR3: TGTGCCAGCAGCTTGTCCAGGGGCTCCTACAATGAGCAGTTCTTC. Amino acids: CASSLSRGSYNEQFF.

The chain joins TRBV3-1 (or the pseudogene TRBV3-2) to TRBJ1-2, with D possibly being TRBD1 (5 bases). Per the germline V gene, CDR1 is LGHDT and CDR2 is YNNKEL (reference sequence). V was shortened by 4 bases and J by 8 bases, with 20 bases between the two germline ends. The CDR3 has 15 amino acids. The CDR3 spells CASSPRGTRAGGYTF. The DNA for the CDR3 is TGTGCCAGCAGCCCTCGAGGGACCCGGGCGGGAGGCTACACCTTC.

Relative to its sample, this clone is medium-sized. The rearrangement links TRBV7-8 to TRBJ2-3, with a weak D call TRBD2 (5 bases). V was shortened by 1 base and J by 0 bases, with 8 bases between the two germline ends. The CDR3 extends over 15 amino acids. The germline CDR1 and CDR2 sequences are SGHVS and FQNEAQ. CDR3 region: CASSLGAVSTDTQYF. CDR3 DNA sequence: TGTGCCAGCAGCTTAGGAGCGGTTAGCACAGATACGCAGTATTTT.

The V gene is TRBV6-6, the J gene TRBJ1-3, with 7 bases identical to TRBD1. CDR3 size: 14 residues. V lost 5 bases and J lost 4; bases outside the gene matches: 5. Germline CDR1 is MNHNY and CDR2 is SVGAGI (reference sequence). The chain's CDR3 is CASSMTGSGNTIYF. CDR3 nucleotide sequence: TGTGCCAGCAGTATGACAGGGTCAGGAAACACCATATATTTT.

The table lists this clone with a few counts. The CDR3 loop is CASSLGTGYSNQPQHF. For the CDR3, the DNA is TGCGCCAGCAGCTTGGGGACAGGGTATAGCAATCAGCCCCAGCATTTT. V and J are TRBV5-1 and TRBJ1-5; 8 nucleotides line up with TRBD1. The V gene's germline CDR1 is SGHRS and CDR2 YFSETQ. The CDR3 sequence is 16 residues long. The V segment lost 0 bases and the J segment 0 bases; nucleotides outside the gene matches: 2.

This clone was seen just once. The V call is TRBV25-1, the J call TRBJ2-5; D perhaps matches TRBD2 (6 bases). Trimming shortened V by 3 bases and J by 2 bases, and 16 bases separated the two germline ends. CDR3 length: 16 residues. Germline V gives CDR1 MGHDK, CDR2 SYGVNS. This chain's CDR3 is CASSDHLAFPQETQYF. For the CDR3, the DNA is TGTGCCAGCAGTGATCATCTAGCGTTCCCGCAAGAGACCCAGTACTTC.

The chain links TRBV7-8 to TRBJ2-1, with D tentatively TRBD2 (5 bases). The CDR3 runs to 17 residues. In germline, CDR1 is SGHVS, CDR2 FQNEAQ. The V end lost 1 base, the J end lost 2 bases, and 15 bases lay between the germline ends. Here the CDR3 DNA reads TGTGCCAGCAGCTTAGGCACCCGAGGGAGCACCTACAATGAGCAGTTCTTC. Amino acids: CASSLGTRGSTYNEQFF.

J is TRBJ2-7 and V is TRBV14, with D perhaps matching TRBD2 (6 bases). Trimming stripped 0 bases from V and 2 bases from J, with 11 bases between. The CDR3 runs to 15 residues. Per the germline V gene, CDR1 is SGHDN and CDR2 is FVKESK. The CDR3 DNA reads as TGTGCCAGCAGCCAAGAGCGGGGCTACGCCTACGAGCAGTACTTC. It is translated as CASSQERGYAYEQYF.

This chain uses TRBV19 with TRBJ1-5; D possibly corresponds to TRBD1 (6 bases). With 11 bases removed from V and 5 bases from J, the gap between germline ends came to 22 bases. CDR3 size: 15 residues. Germline V gene sequence: CDR1 LNHDA, CDR2 SQIVND (reference sequence). The CDR3 region is CAVQGPPPNDQPQHF. For the CDR3, the DNA is TGTGCCGTACAGGGTCCCCCGCCGAATGATCAGCCCCAGCATTTT.

The sample holds one count of this clone. The V call is TRBV6-5, the J call TRBJ1-2; no firm D call. Between the trimmed V and J ends, which lost 1 base and 1 base, there was a span of 4 bases. CDR3 size: 13 residues. Germline V gene sequence: CDR1 MNHEY, CDR2 SVGAGI. The CDR3 DNA reads TGTGCCAGCAGTTACTTCCTTAACTATGGCTACACCTTC. Protein product: CASSYFLNYGYTF.

The chain uses TRBV6-5 and TRBJ2-3; perhaps TRBD2 as D (5 bases). Germline-derived CDR1 and CDR2 are MNHEY and SVGAGI. Trimming left V 6 bases short and J 3 bases short, with 16 bases between. The CDR3 spans 15 residues. In nucleotides, the CDR3 is TGTGCCAGCAGACTCGGACGGGGTAGGACAGATACGCAGTATTTT. Its translation: CASRLGRGRTDTQYF.

This chain connects TRBV27 to TRBJ2-1; TRBD2 matches 11 bases. The germline CDR1 and CDR2 sequences are MNHEY and SMNVEV (reference sequence). The J segment lost 8 bases and the V segment lost 0 bases, leaving 6 bases of the junction unmatched. The CDR3 length is 16 residues. CDR3 DNA: TGTGCCAGCAGTTTATCGCGACTAGCGGGACAGGATGAGCAGTTCTTC. Translation: CASSLSRLAGQDEQFF.

The chain couples TRBV12-3 or TRBV12-4 to TRBJ2-1; 7 bases align to TRBD2. The V segment lost 6 bases and the J segment 9 bases; nucleotides outside the gene matches: 5. The CDR3 extends over 12 amino acids. The CDR3 loop reads CASSSGIGEQFF. The CDR3 bases are TGTGCCAGCAGCAGCGGGATTGGTGAGCAGTTCTTC.

The genes are TRBV9 and TRBJ1-1; TRBD1 matches 9 bases. This CDR3 has 12 amino acids. Germline assignment: CDR1 SGDLS and CDR2 YYNGEE. V shed 4 bases and J 6 bases; nucleotides not matched to a gene: 1. CDR3 nucleotide sequence: TGTGCCAGCAGCCGGGACAGGGCTGAAGCTTTCTTT. Its protein product is CASSRDRAEAFF.